The T cell receptor (beta chain) under discussion was sequenced for a study of regulatory T cells in long-lasting Graves disease. Both iRepertoire HTBI primers and Arm-PCR of CDR3 regions were used to build the TCR beta libraries. One entry per CDR3 protein results from TCRdb running MiXCR on the multiplex PCR reads. The table lists fewer than 650,000 distinct CDR3 sequences, 16% of them singletons. This CDR3 is 16 amino acids long. V was shortened by 2 bases and J by 4 bases, with 14 bases between the two germline ends. Looked up from germline, CDR1 is KGHDR and CDR2 is SFDVKD. This clonotype was counted between two and nine times. Time point: newly diagnosed GD, antithyroid drugs for less than 3 months. With RNA extracted from PBMCs as input, the TCR library was made. Another study also made use of these data, one on T cells in Graves' hyperthyroidism and ophthalmopathy.

V gene TRBV24-1 combines with J gene TRBJ2-1; TRBD2 might be the D (7 bases). Source: peripheral blood mononuclear cells (PBMCs), taken at new diagnosis, from a patient treated with antithyroid drugs. The TCR comes from a young man with Graves disease. The CDR3 spells CATSDYRGGGYNEQFF. Here the CDR3 DNA reads TGTGCCACCAGTGATTATAGGGGGGGGGGTTACAATGAGCAGTTCTTC.